This TCR beta chain was sequenced during a study of shared clonotypes between healthy human individuals. The study, taken as a whole, reports: With few donors, the genetic and exposure-history diversity represented was limited.

Template for every sorted-subset replicate PCR totaled about 0.2 ug DNA, roughly 30,000 T cell genomes. Under the authors' procedure: Because ImmunoSEQ provided only junction sequences with no quality scores, the filtering differed. Method: immunoSEQ multiplex PCR; TCRdb's copy keeps in-frame clones and lacks some. The V and J calls and the clone size are those of that table, but D and trimming were determined from the DNA. The sample includes around 2.1 million clones, 90% to 96% of them seen just once. Donors comprised only Caucasian adults living in Nashville, Tennessee. Germline CDR1 KGHSH, CDR2 LQKENI. Trimming pared 0 bases from V and 2 bases from J, leaving 8 bases between. This CDR3 contains 14 residues. Regarding this clone: The antigen is not known.

V usage is TRBV18 and J usage is TRBJ2-7; D may be TRBD1 or TRBD2 (5 bases each). Sequencing was performed on naive CD4+ T cells sorted from blood. Specified subset: CD45RA+ positively selected. The sequence was obtained from a man between 18 and 35 years old in good health. CDR3 residues: CASSPPGAPYEQYF. CDR3 bases: TGTGCCAGCTCACCACCCGGGGCACCCTACGAGCAGTACTTC.